Shown below are 6 T cell receptor beta chains from a single sample sequenced in a study of technical replicates of blood from a handful of donors. Profiling relied on immunoSEQ multiplex PCR, and the TCRdb table lists in-frame clones only, not all of them. The data contain 75,000 to 80,000 clones, roughly 94% of them singletons. Input material: T cells isolated from PBMCs. The receptor set was obtained from a human donor in good health.

V is TRBV28 and J is TRBJ2-2; D call uncertain. Germline CDR1 is MDHEN and CDR2 is SYDVKM. Trimming stripped 3 bases from V and 1 base from J, with 6 bases between. The CDR3 sequence is 14 residues long. The CDR3 loop reads CASSFTGNTGELFF. DNA of the CDR3: TGTGCCAGCAGTTTCACCGGGAACACCGGGGAGCTGTTTTTT.

This chain joins TRBV18 and TRBJ1-5; TRBD1 matches at 8 bases. Germline CDR1 and CDR2: KGHSH and LQKENI. This CDR3 has 14 amino acids. After removal of 0 bases from V and 7 bases from J, the junction contained 2 bases not matched to a gene. CDR3 DNA sequence: TGTGCCAGCTCACCACCACAGGGGGTACAGCCCCAGCATTTT. It yields the protein CASSPPQGVQPQHF.

The V gene is TRBV20-1, the J gene TRBJ2-1; the D gene is possibly TRBD2 (5 bases). The V gene's germline CDR1 is DFQATT and CDR2 SNEGSKA (reference sequence). V lost 7 bases, J lost 13 bases, and 14 bases lay in between. This CDR3 has 10 residues. The CDR3 loop reads CSGSYGVQFF. In DNA, the CDR3 is TGCAGTGGAAGTTACGGGGTCCAGTTCTTC.

This chain connects TRBV6-5 to TRBJ2-7; 7 bases agree with TRBD1. This CDR3 has 15 amino acids. V lost 5 bases and J lost 3; bases outside the gene matches: 10. From germline, CDR1 is MNHEY and CDR2 SVGAGI. The CDR3 protein is CASSTNRDSFYEQYF. The CDR3 DNA reads as TGTGCCAGCAGTACCAACCGGGACAGTTTCTACGAGCAGTACTTC.

The V and J genes are TRBV19 and TRBJ1-5; no firm D call. The CDR3 has 14 amino acids. The V end was cut by 1 base, the J end by 3 bases, with 7 bases between. Looked up from germline, CDR1 is LNHDA and CDR2 is SQIVND (reference sequence). The CDR3, as DNA: TGTGCCAGTAGTATAGCGTTGGCCAATCAGCCCCAGCATTTT. Translating gives CASSIALANQPQHF.

This clone was detected once. This chain uses TRBV5-1 with TRBJ1-1; D is undetermined. From germline, CDR1 is SGHRS and CDR2 YFSETQ. The CDR3 spans 14 residues. V lost 4 bases and J lost 11, with 21 bases in between. CDR3 bases: TGCGCCAGCAGCCCGTGGGCGCCCCAGGAATGGGCTTTCTTT. Translating it yields CASSPWAPQEWAFF.